Listed here is a single T cell receptor (beta chain). Clones were read by immunoSEQ multiplex PCR, and TCRdb kept only the in-frame ones, dropping some. There are about 87,000 clones in the sample; around 93% occur only once, and under 0.35% lies in the top ten. Trimming removed 0 bases at V and 4 bases at J, with 10 bases between. CDR3 length: 15 amino acids. From germline, CDR1 is LGHNA and CDR2 YSLEER. This specimen comes from a study of technical replicates of blood from a handful of donors. The specimen sequenced was T cells isolated from PBMCs. This clonotype was obtained from a human donor in good health. The genes are TRBV4-3 and TRBJ1-5; D call uncertain. CDR3 residues: CASSQDPHVNQPQHF. The CDR3 nucleotides are TGCGCCAGCAGCCAAGATCCACACGTGAATCAGCCCCAGCATTTT.